The 29 T cell receptor beta chains reported below all come from one sample, sequenced in a study of cytomegalovirus exposure and HLA in healthy donors. The PCR had 60 Vbeta and 13 Jbeta primers. Assay: immunoSEQ multiplex PCR; the TCRdb copy retains only in-frame clones and omits some. The table shows 150,000 to 200,000 clones, with about 85% occurring only once. Sequencing was performed on PBMCs. The receptor source for this set is a woman between 45 and 60 years old in good health and CMV-seronegative.

The J gene is TRBJ2-7, the V gene TRBV18, with 7 bases fitting TRBD1. The CDR3 covers 14 residues. Germline V lookup: CDR1 KGHSH, CDR2 LQKENI. V lost 0 bases and J lost 2; bases outside the gene matches: 1. The CDR3 DNA reads as TGTGCCAGCTCACCACCGACAGGGACCTACGAGCAGTACTTC. Translating it yields CASSPPTGTYEQYF.

This clone has a count of ten or more. Different DNA sequences within this sample yield the same CDR3. The rearrangement uses TRBV4-3 and TRBJ1-1; D gene ambiguous. Germline V gives CDR1 LGHNA, CDR2 YSLEER. Trimming pared 0 bases from V and 3 bases from J, leaving 11 bases between. CDR3 length: 15 residues. In DNA, the CDR3 is TGCGCCAGCAGCCAAGATCTAGCGGGGTACACTGAAGCTTTCTTT. It specifies CASSQDLAGYTEAFF.

This rearrangement joins TRBV7-9 to TRBJ2-7, with 12 positions matching TRBD2. CDR1 and CDR2 (germline): SEHNR, FQNEAQ (reference sequence). Germline trimming cut 3 bases from V and 0 bases from J; bases unmatched to any gene: 12. The length of the CDR3 is 19 residues. The CDR3 DNA sequence: TGTGCCAGCAGCTTCAGTACCGGGACTAGCGGGCTTATCTCCTACGAGCAGTACTTC. Translated, it gives CASSFSTGTSGLISYEQYF.

This rearrangement joins TRBV5-6 to TRBJ2-3, with 8 positions matching TRBD2. Trimming took 3 bases from V and 4 from J; bases not matched to a gene: 10. Germline V gene lookup returns CDR1 SGHDT and CDR2 YYEEEE. The length of the CDR3 is 16 residues. The CDR3 nucleotides read TGTGCCAGCAGCTGGGGTAGCGGGGTCCCCGCAGATACGCAGTATTTT. Protein: CASSWGSGVPADTQYF.

This clone was seen a single time. The V and J genes are TRBV4-3 and TRBJ2-3, with TRBD2 matching over 12 bases. Germline assignment: CDR1 LGHNA and CDR2 YSLEER. V dropped 0 bases and J dropped 2; count of bases not matched to a gene: 6. The CDR3 contains 18 residues. CDR3 amino acids: CASSQETTSGGVTDTQYF. CDR3 DNA: TGCGCCAGCAGCCAAGAGACGACTAGCGGGGGAGTCACAGATACGCAGTATTTT.

The rearrangement joins TRBV11-3 to TRBJ2-1; TRBD2 matches at 14 bases. This CDR3 has 14 amino acids. V was clipped by 8 bases and J by 9 bases; unmatched bases: 6. Germline V CDR1 and CDR2: SGHNT, YENEEA. CDR3 amino acids: CASSGLAGVSEQFF. The CDR3 DNA sequence: TGTGCCAGCTCGGGACTAGCGGGAGTTAGTGAGCAGTTCTTC.

Only one count was recorded for this clone. The chain links TRBV7-9 to TRBJ1-1, with D maybe TRBD1 (6 bases). The CDR3 has 16 amino acids. Per the germline V gene, CDR1 is SEHNR and CDR2 is FQNEAQ (reference sequence). Trimming stripped 4 bases from V and 3 bases from J, with 18 bases between. The CDR3 protein is CASSSPGAGLDTEAFF. The CDR3 DNA sequence: TGTGCCAGCAGCTCCCCAGGGGCAGGGCTGGACACTGAAGCTTTCTTT. The variable domain in full, completed from reference TRBV7-9 and TRBJ1-1, reads DTGVSQNPRHKITKRGQNVTFRCDPISEHNRLYWYRQTLGQGPEFLTYFQNEAQLEKSRLLSDRFSAERPKGSFSTLEIQRTEQGDSAMYLCASSSPGAGLDTEAFFGQGTRLTVV.

The chain couples TRBV18 to TRBJ2-1; TRBD2 aligns across 13 bases. The CDR3 runs 17 residues. CDR1 and CDR2 (germline): KGHSH, LQKENI. V shed 3 bases, J shed 7 bases, and the junction held 9 bases outside the gene matches. CDR3 region: CASSPRTSGGGGNEQFF. The CDR3 bases are TGTGCCAGCTCACCCCGGACTAGCGGGGGCGGAGGGAATGAGCAGTTCTTC.

The chain has TRBV7-2 and TRBJ1-2; 9 bases line up with TRBD1. The V gene end was trimmed by 4 bases and the J gene end by 6 bases; junction bases not matched to a gene: 3. Germline loops: CDR1 SGHTA, CDR2 FQGNSA. The CDR3 spans 13 residues. The CDR3 DNA reads as TGTGCCAGCAGCTCAACAGGGGGCAATGGCTACACCTTC. Translating it yields CASSSTGGNGYTF.

This sequence joins TRBV4-3 and TRBJ1-1; possible D gene TRBD1, 6 bases. V lost 1 base, J lost 2 bases, and 11 bases lay in between. This CDR3 spans 15 amino acids. Germline lookup yields CDR1 LGHNA and CDR2 YSLEER. The CDR3 loop is CASSQVIGGNTEAFF. For the CDR3, the DNA is TGCGCCAGCAGCCAAGTGATAGGGGGTAACACTGAAGCTTTCTTT.

This clone turned up a few times. This chain links TRBV2 with TRBJ2-7; tentatively, D is TRBD2 (6 bases). This CDR3 region has 12 residues. CDR1 SNHLY and CDR2 FYNNEI come from the germline V gene. Between the trimmed V and J ends, which lost 6 bases and 5 bases, there was a span of 11 bases. CDR3 nucleotides: TGTGCCAGCAGGGGGGGAATCAACGAGCAGTACTTC. It yields the protein CASRGGINEQYF.

This clone was observed a single time. Germline and junction disagree at one end, which may indicate a read error. This sequence joins TRBV7-7 and TRBJ2-5; 7 positions agree with TRBD1. The CDR3 consists of 16 residues. Germline-derived CDR1 and CDR2 are SSHAT and FNYEAQ (reference sequence). The CDR3 is CASSLAGGRLGETQYF. The CDR3 bases are TGTGCTAGCAGCTTAGCAGGGGGTCGCTTGGGAGAGACCCAGTACTTC.

The gene calls are TRBV7-9 and TRBJ2-1; 10 bases fit TRBD2. The CDR3 is 16 residues long. Germline V gene data show CDR1 as SEHNR and CDR2 as FQNEAQ (reference sequence). J lost 8 bases, V lost 5 bases, and 12 bases had no gene match. CDR3 nucleotide sequence: TGTGCCAGCAGCGGTCCGGGACTAGCGCCTCACGATGAGCAGTTCTTC. Amino acid sequence: CASSGPGLAPHDEQFF.

The chain joins TRBV9 to TRBJ2-1; 8 bases line up with TRBD2. The ends lost 7 bases at V and 8 bases at J; junction bases unmatched: 8. The CDR3 spans 13 residues. Germline CDR1 SGDLS, CDR2 YYNGEE. The CDR3 DNA reads TGTGCCAGCGAAAAGCGGGAGAGGGATGAGCAGTTCTTC. Translating it yields CASEKRERDEQFF.

V usage is TRBV5-5 and J usage is TRBJ1-1; tentative D call: TRBD1 (6 bases). V lost 4 bases and J 4 bases, leaving 17 bases between the germline ends. Per germline, CDR1 SGHKS and CDR2 YYEKEE (reference sequence). The CDR3 length is 15 residues. CDR3 amino acids: CASSGTMGGGTEAFF. The CDR3 nucleotides read TGTGCCAGCAGCGGGACGATGGGAGGGGGCACTGAAGCTTTCTTT. The variable domain in full, completed from reference TRBV5-5 and TRBJ1-1, reads DAGVTQSPTHLIKTRGQQVTLRCSPISGHKSVSWYQQVLGQGPQFIFQYYEKEERGRGNFPDRFSARQFPNYSSELNVNALLLGDSALYLCASSGTMGGGTEAFFGQGTRLTVV.

CDR3 sequence reads: CASSARVTEAFF. DNA of the CDR3: TGTGCCAGTAGTGCCAGGGTTACTGAAGCTTTCTTT. V and J are TRBV19 and TRBJ1-1, with D possibly matching TRBD1 (5 bases). The length of the CDR3 is 12 residues. CDR1 is LNHDA and CDR2 is SQIVND in the germline V gene (reference sequence). V gave up 5 bases and J gave up 5 bases, with 9 bases separating them.

The chain uses TRBV28 and TRBJ1-1; D perhaps matches TRBD1 (6 bases). Trimming pared 6 bases from V and 10 bases from J, leaving 15 bases between. Germline lookup yields CDR1 MDHEN and CDR2 SYDVKM. CDR3 size: 12 residues. The CDR3 nucleotides read TGTGCCAGCAGCTTCACACAGGGAATAGCTTTCTTT. This encodes CASSFTQGIAFF.

CDR3 coding DNA: TGTGCCAGCAGCCGGGGACAGGGGGTAGGGAGCACTGAAGCTTTCTTT. It encodes CASSRGQGVGSTEAFF. The chain recombines TRBV5-4 with TRBJ1-1; 11 positions match TRBD1. Trimming took 4 bases from V and 4 from J; bases not matched to a gene: 9. CDR1 and CDR2 from the germline V gene are SGHNT and YYREEE (reference sequence). CDR3 size: 16 residues. The variable domain in full, completed from reference TRBV5-4 and TRBJ1-1, reads ETGVTQSPTHLIKTRGQQVTLRCSSQSGHNTVSWYQQALGQGPQFIFQYYREEENGRGNFPPRFSGLQFPNYSSELNVNALELDDSALYLCASSRGQGVGSTEAFFGQGTRLTVV.

The chain recombines TRBV5-1 with TRBJ2-4; a possible D gene is TRBD2 (5 bases). In germline, CDR1 is SGHRS, CDR2 YFSETQ. Trimming removed 0 bases from V and 8 bases from J, with 18 bases in between. This CDR3 contains 16 residues. CDR3 sequence reads: CASSLARVGFGDIQYF. DNA of the CDR3: TGCGCCAGCAGCTTGGCGAGGGTTGGTTTCGGGGACATTCAGTACTTC.

The CDR3 bases are TGTGCCAGCAGCTTGGACGATGAGGGTTTAATCTATGGCTACACCTTC. Translation: CASSLDDEGLIYGYTF. The V call is TRBV5-6, the J call TRBJ1-2; D gene ambiguous. Germline assignment: CDR1 SGHDT and CDR2 YYEEEE. The CDR3 sequence is 16 residues long. V shed 0 bases and J shed 4 bases, with 16 bases lying between them.

The chain links TRBV5-4 to TRBJ1-6; 7 bases fit TRBD1. V lost 4 bases and J lost 7; bases outside the gene matches: 5. Germline CDR1 and CDR2: SGHNT and YYREEE (reference sequence). CDR3 length: 14 amino acids. The CDR3 DNA sequence: TGTGCCAGCAGCCCGGGACAGTTAAATTCACCCCTCCACTTT. Encoded protein: CASSPGQLNSPLHF. The full variable domain, rest sourced from reference TRBV5-4 and TRBJ1-6, is ETGVTQSPTHLIKTRGQQVTLRCSSQSGHNTVSWYQQALGQGPQFIFQYYREEENGRGNFPPRFSGLQFPNYSSELNVNALELDDSALYLCASSPGQLNSPLHFGNGTRLTVT.

DNA of the CDR3: TGTGCCAGCAGAATGGGGGGGGGAGGCGGCTACACCTTC. Translating gives CASRMGGGGGYTF. This sequence joins TRBV7-2 and TRBJ1-2; a weak D match, TRBD1 (5 bases). Trimming took off 6 bases at V and 8 bases at J, with 16 bases between the two ends. The CDR3 spans 13 residues. Germline V gene data show CDR1 as SGHTA and CDR2 as FQGNSA.

This CDR3 is CASSLVAGANTGELFF. CDR3 DNA sequence: TGCGCCAGCAGCTTGGTAGCGGGGGCGAACACCGGGGAGCTGTTTTTT. The chain is built from TRBV5-1 and TRBJ2-2, with 9 bases matching TRBD2. The germline V gene encodes CDR1 SGHRS and CDR2 YFSETQ. The CDR3 contains 16 residues. V was pared by 0 bases and J by 0 bases, with 0 bases of the junction left unmatched.

V gene TRBV4-1 combines with J gene TRBJ1-2; unclear D gene. CDR1 and CDR2 (germline): MGHRA, YSYEKL. This CDR3 contains 14 residues. Trimming pared 5 bases from V and 1 base from J, leaving 11 bases between. DNA for the CDR3: TGCGCCAGCAGCGATGGGAGCCTTAACTATGGCTACACCTTC. Translated: CASSDGSLNYGYTF.

CDR3 nucleotides: TGTGCCAGCAGCTTCAGGACTATGAACACTGAAGCTTTCTTT. Protein product: CASSFRTMNTEAFF. The chain is built from TRBV7-2 and TRBJ1-1; unclear D gene. V was trimmed by 3 bases and J by 0 bases, leaving 8 bases between them. Germline V gene lookup returns CDR1 SGHTA and CDR2 FQGNSA. This CDR3 has 14 amino acids.

The chain has TRBV7-9 and TRBJ1-1; the match to TRBD1 covers 7 bases. Germline trimming cut 3 bases from V and 1 base from J; bases unmatched to any gene: 5. CDR3 length: 15 amino acids. Germline CDR1 reads SEHNR; CDR2 reads FQNEAQ (reference sequence). In DNA form, the CDR3 reads TGTGCCAGCAGCTTCCGACAGGGTGGGAACACTGAAGCTTTCTTT. This gives the protein CASSFRQGGNTEAFF. The variable domain in full, with the rest retrieved from reference TRBV7-9 and TRBJ1-1, is DTGVSQNPRHKITKRGQNVTFRCDPISEHNRLYWYRQTLGQGPEFLTYFQNEAQLEKSRLLSDRFSAERPKGSFSTLEIQRTEQGDSAMYLCASSFRQGGNTEAFFGQGTRLTVV.

J is TRBJ2-6 and V is TRBV28; D is undetermined. The V gene lost 6 bases and the J gene lost 4 bases, with 7 bases spanning the gap. The CDR3 is 13 amino acids. The germline V gene encodes CDR1 MDHEN and CDR2 SYDVKM. For the CDR3, the DNA is TGTGCCAGCAGGCTGGCAGGGGCCAACGTCCTGACTTTC. It yields the protein CASRLAGANVLTF.

The chain carries TRBV5-1 and TRBJ2-5; 8 positions agree with TRBD1. CDR1 and CDR2 from the germline V gene are SGHRS and YFSETQ. The CDR3 consists of 15 residues. J lost 4 bases, V lost 6 bases, and 11 bases had no gene match. CDR3: CASTLLQGAGETQYF. The CDR3 nucleotides are TGCGCCAGCACCCTGCTCCAGGGGGCGGGAGAGACCCAGTACTTC.

The chain carries TRBV4-1 and TRBJ1-3; 9 bases are a match to TRBD1. The CDR3 length is 20 residues. V shed 1 base, J shed 3 bases, and the junction held 16 bases outside the gene matches. Per germline, CDR1 MGHRA and CDR2 YSYEKL. CDR3 in amino acids: CASSQGRGPWDRVSGNTIYF. The CDR3 DNA is TGCGCCAGCAGCCAAGGTCGAGGCCCCTGGGACAGGGTCAGTGGAAACACCATATATTTT.